A single sample is the source of the 20 T cell receptor beta chains below, sequenced in a study of T-cell reconstitution after alpha-beta-depleted transplantation in children. Researchers prepared the TCRbeta library using unique molecular identifiers, the study reports. TCRdb reprocessed the PCR reads via MiXCR and lists one record per CDR3 protein. The sample includes some 830,000 distinct CDR3 sequences, around 15% seen only once; the top ten take 5%. Here the sequenced sample was PBMCs, mostly from graft donor cells, taken 360 days after TCRalphabeta/CD19-depleted stem cell transplant. Every receptor here comes from a male patient aged 10 to 17 who had a stem cell transplant for acute lymphoblastic leukemia, so the T cells may come from the graft donor.

The chain employs TRBV20-1 and TRBJ2-5, with a weak D call TRBD1 (6 bases). Germline CDR1 reads DFQATT; CDR2 reads SNEGSKA (reference sequence). This CDR3 region has 13 residues. V lost 6 bases, J lost 7 bases, and 18 bases lay in between. The CDR3 sequence is CSAYGTTHRTQYF. CDR3 nucleotide sequence: TGCAGTGCATACGGGACAACTCACCGGACCCAGTACTTC.

This clonotype showed up just a few times. The chain couples TRBV20-1 to TRBJ2-7; TRBD2 might be the D (5 bases). The length of the CDR3 is 14 residues. Germline loops: CDR1 DFQATT, CDR2 SNEGSKA (reference sequence). Between the trimmed V and J ends, which lost 3 bases and 4 bases, there was a span of 16 bases. Here the CDR3 reads CSARDRTLKYEQYF. The DNA for the CDR3 is TGCAGTGCTAGGGACCGGACTTTAAAGTACGAGCAGTACTTC.

In this sample, this clonotype turned up once. This sequence joins TRBV5-1 and TRBJ2-5; 7 nucleotides agree with TRBD1. V lost 0 bases and J lost 5; bases outside the gene matches: 16. CDR1 is SGHRS, CDR2 YFSETQ, per germline. This CDR3 is 18 amino acids long. CDR3 in amino acids: CASSLAAPTQGNGETQYF. Written as DNA, the CDR3 is TGCGCCAGCAGCTTGGCCGCCCCTACACAGGGGAATGGGGAGACCCAGTACTTC.

This clonotype was picked up many times. J is TRBJ2-7 and V is TRBV20-1; 9 bases are shared with TRBD2. Germline V gives CDR1 DFQATT, CDR2 SNEGSKA (reference sequence). The CDR3 covers 15 residues. V lost 2 bases to trimming and J lost 5 bases; unmatched junction nucleotides: 10. The CDR3 DNA follows: TGCAGTGCTAGACTAGCGGGATTAATAGGTCACGAGCAGTACTTC. Translation: CSARLAGLIGHEQYF.

This clonotype has just a few counts. This sequence joins TRBV27 and TRBJ2-1; 7 bases align to TRBD2. CDR1 is MNHEY, CDR2 SMNVEV, per germline (reference sequence). This CDR3 has 14 residues. V was clipped by 7 bases and J by 2 bases; unmatched bases: 5. In nucleotides, the CDR3 is TGTGCCAGCATCAAACGGGGGGCCTACAATGAGCAGTTCTTC. Residues: CASIKRGAYNEQFF.

This clonotype was counted between two and nine times. The chain recombines TRBV4-1 with TRBJ2-1; a weak D match, TRBD1 (6 bases). V was clipped by 3 bases and J by 9 bases, with 15 bases between them. The CDR3 covers 14 residues. The germline V gene has CDR1 MGHRA and CDR2 YSYEKL. CDR3 region: CASSHLQGKAEQFF. The CDR3 nucleotides are TGCGCCAGCAGCCACCTACAGGGCAAGGCTGAGCAGTTCTTC.

The chain has TRBV11-3 and TRBJ2-1, with D perhaps matching TRBD2 (5 bases). The CDR3 is 15 residues long. CDR1 is SGHNT, CDR2 YENEEA, per germline. Trimming removed 1 base from V and 8 bases from J, with 15 bases in between. The CDR3 coding sequence is TGTGCCAGCAGCTTAGTATGGGCAAAGGAGGATGAGCAGTTCTTC. Protein product: CASSLVWAKEDEQFF.

This chain uses TRBV12-3 or TRBV12-4 with TRBJ2-3; D is ambiguous. The CDR3 totals 15 residues. Trimming removed 0 bases from V and 0 bases from J, with 7 bases in between. CDR3 residues: CASSLAVTSTDTQYF. CDR3 bases: TGTGCCAGCAGTTTAGCGGTGACTAGCACAGATACGCAGTATTTT.

A note on this clonotype: As the CDR3 is not closed by the conserved phenylalanine or tryptophan, this likely results from a read error. The gene calls are TRBV4-1 and TRBJ2-1, with 9 nucleotides matching TRBD2. The CDR3 is made up of 20 amino acids. Germline lookup yields CDR1 MGHRA and CDR2 YSYEKL. With 0 bases clipped from V and 0 bases from J, the junction kept 12 bases outside the gene matches. Here the CDR3 reads CASSQDWGGRAKFSYNEQFY. Written as DNA, the CDR3 is TGCGCCAGCAGCCAAGATTGGGGCGGGAGGGCCAAGTTCTCCTACAATGAGCAGTTCTAC.

This clonotype was seen ten or more times. J is TRBJ2-1 and V is TRBV2; 8 bases agree with TRBD2. The CDR3 is made up of 13 amino acids. V gave up 7 bases and J gave up 7 bases; unmatched junction bases: 6. Per germline, CDR1 SNHLY and CDR2 FYNNEI. The CDR3 here is CASTGRGNNEQFF. The DNA of the CDR3 is TGTGCCAGCACCGGGAGGGGGAATAATGAGCAGTTCTTC.

This chain uses TRBV2 with TRBJ1-6; possible D gene TRBD1, 6 bases. Trimming cost V 7 bases and J 6 bases, with 22 bases left between them. Germline values: CDR1 SNHLY, CDR2 FYNNEI. CDR3 length: 17 residues. CDR3 DNA sequence: TGTGCCAGCATCACCTCAGGGGCGGGCTCTCGTAATTCACCCCTCCACTTT. Residues: CASITSGAGSRNSPLHF.

This clonotype was counted between two and nine times. The chain carries TRBV12-3 or TRBV12-4 and TRBJ1-1; D uncertain. CDR3 length: 15 amino acids. Trimming took off 5 bases at V and 0 bases at J, with 13 bases between the two ends. The CDR3 DNA reads as TGTGCCAGCAGTCCAGACCTATTATTGAACACTGAAGCTTTCTTT. Its translation: CASSPDLLLNTEAFF.

The chain joins TRBV15 to TRBJ2-3, with TRBD1 matching 7 bases. The CDR3 is 15 residues long. CDR1 is LNHNV and CDR2 is YYDKDF in the germline V gene (reference sequence). V trimming: 6 bases; J trimming: 1 base; junction bases outside the gene matches: 7. This CDR3 is CATSKTGLGTDTQYF. The CDR3, as DNA: TGTGCCACCAGTAAGACAGGGCTCGGCACAGATACGCAGTATTTT.

The V gene is TRBV5-1, the J gene TRBJ2-3, with TRBD2 identical over 7 bases. The CDR3 covers 16 residues. Per germline, CDR1 SGHRS and CDR2 YFSETQ. The ends lost 7 bases at V and 4 bases at J; junction bases unmatched: 15. The CDR3 region has the DNA TGCGCCAGCCGAGAGAGCGGGACCTACCGGGCAGATACGCAGTATTTT. Translation gives CASRESGTYRADTQYF.

The rearrangement links TRBV7-9 to TRBJ2-7; D might be TRBD1 (6 bases). The germline V gene has CDR1 SEHNR and CDR2 FQNEAQ (reference sequence). Trimming shortened V by 5 bases and J by 6 bases, and 11 bases separated the two germline ends. The CDR3 spans 12 residues. The CDR3 loop is CASSITGFEQYF. The CDR3 DNA reads TGTGCCAGCAGCATCACAGGGTTCGAGCAGTACTTC.

The V and J genes are TRBV2 and TRBJ2-3; 7 bases map to TRBD1. Germline loops: CDR1 SNHLY, CDR2 FYNNEI. V gave up 6 bases and J gave up 2 bases; unmatched junction bases: 5. The CDR3 loop spans 14 amino acids. CDR3 sequence: CASRARGITDTQYF. CDR3 bases: TGTGCCAGCAGGGCCAGGGGGATCACAGATACGCAGTATTTT. The entire variable domain, with the rest obtained from reference TRBV2 and TRBJ2-3, is as follows: EPEVTQTPSHQVTQMGQEVILRCVPISNHLYFYWYRQILGQKVEFLVSFYNNEISEKSEIFDDQFSVERPDGSNFTLKIRSTKLEDSAMYFCASRARGITDTQYFGPGTRLTVL.

The chain joins TRBV7-6 to TRBJ1-6; 12 bases match TRBD1. J lost 16 bases, V lost 5 bases, and 9 bases had no gene match. The CDR3 has 14 residues. CDR1 is SGHVS, CDR2 FNYEAQ, per germline. CDR3 protein: CASSAGTGGIDLHF. CDR3 bases: TGTGCCAGCAGCGCCGGGACAGGGGGCATAGATCTCCACTTT.

The rearrangement joins TRBV12-3 or TRBV12-4 to TRBJ2-1; TRBD1 might be the D (6 bases). V was trimmed by 6 bases and J by 8 bases, leaving 11 bases between them. The CDR3 has 12 residues. Here the CDR3 reads CASSPGAYEQFF. The CDR3 region has the DNA TGTGCCAGCAGCCCAGGGGCTTATGAGCAGTTCTTC.

This clonotype was seen a handful of times. The chain uses TRBV7-9 and TRBJ2-5; weak D call: TRBD2 (5 bases). The V end lost 3 bases, the J end lost 6 bases, and 8 bases lay between the germline ends. The CDR3 is made up of 12 amino acids. Germline CDR1 reads SEHNR; CDR2 reads FQNEAQ (reference sequence). The CDR3 DNA sequence: TGTGCCAGCAGCTTGAGGGATAAGACCCAGTACTTC. Translating it yields CASSLRDKTQYF. Drawing the rest from reference TRBV7-9 and TRBJ2-5, the complete variable domain is DTGVSQNPRHKITKRGQNVTFRCDPISEHNRLYWYRQTLGQGPEFLTYFQNEAQLEKSRLLSDRFSAERPKGSFSTLEIQRTEQGDSAMYLCASSLRDKTQYFGPGTRLLVL.

This clonotype was counted a few times. The chain combines TRBV4-2 with TRBJ2-1; the D is unclear. V lost 1 base and J lost 12, with 7 bases in between. Per germline, CDR1 LGHNA and CDR2 YNFKEQ. CDR3 length equals 11 residues. The CDR3 spells CASSQAMRQFF. CDR3 in DNA: TGTGCCAGCAGCCAAGCCATGCGGCAGTTCTTC.